In this sample, the clone carrying this T cell receptor beta chain turned up a few times. Its antigen is unknown. This specimen comes from a study of beta chain features in type 1 diabetes. General study findings and limits: A closer apparent resemblance between naive, central memory and Treg TCRB repertoires was seen in patients than in healthy donors.

Sequenced material consisted of expressed TCRB transcripts (all of the isolated RNA was reverse transcribed). TCRdb keeps only in-frame clones here, not all; method: immunoSEQ multiplex PCR. The sample lists 400,000 to 600,000 clones; 25% to 35% were seen once. The CDR3 extends over 14 amino acids. V was clipped by 7 bases and J by 1 base; unmatched bases: 5. Germline assignment: CDR1 LNHDA and CDR2 SQIVND (reference sequence). The sequencing input was naive CD4+ T cells from blood. The sequence derives from a man aged 18-30 years in good health. The rearrangement links TRBV19 to TRBJ2-3; 7 positions agree with TRBD2. CDR3: CASKASGRTDTQYF. CDR3 sequence (DNA): TGTGCCAGTAAGGCTAGCGGTCGCACAGATACGCAGTATTTT. Supplemented by reference TRBV19 and TRBJ2-3, the full variable domain reads DGGITQSPKYLFRKEGQNVTLSCEQNLNHDAMYWYRQDPGQGLRLIYYSQIVNDFQKGDIAEGYSVSREKKESFPLTVTSAQKNPTAFYLCASKASGRTDTQYFGPGTRLTVL.